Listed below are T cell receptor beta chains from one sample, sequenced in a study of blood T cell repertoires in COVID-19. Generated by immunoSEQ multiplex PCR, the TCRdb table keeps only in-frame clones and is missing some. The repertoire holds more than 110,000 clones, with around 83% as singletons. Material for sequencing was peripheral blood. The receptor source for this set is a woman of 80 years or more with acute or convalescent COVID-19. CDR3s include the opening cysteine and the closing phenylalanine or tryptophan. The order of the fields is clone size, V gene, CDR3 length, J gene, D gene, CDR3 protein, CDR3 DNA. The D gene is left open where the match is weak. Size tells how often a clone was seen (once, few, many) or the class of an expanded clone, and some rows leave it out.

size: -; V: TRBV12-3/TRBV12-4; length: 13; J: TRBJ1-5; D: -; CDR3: CASSLTTDQPQHF; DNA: TGTGCCAGCAGTTTAACGACTGATCAGCCCCAGCATTTT
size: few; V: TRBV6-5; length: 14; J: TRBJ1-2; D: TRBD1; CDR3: CANSHPGTGVGYTF; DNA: TGTGCCAACTCCCACCCTGGGACAGGGGTTGGCTACACCTTC
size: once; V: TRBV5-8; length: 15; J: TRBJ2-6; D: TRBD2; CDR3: CASSFGGAGANVLTF; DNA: TGTGCCAGCAGCTTTGGGGGGGCTGGGGCCAACGTCCTGACTTTC
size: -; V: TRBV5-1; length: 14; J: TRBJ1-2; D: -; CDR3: CASTQSTDSYGYTF; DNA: TGCGCCAGCACCCAATCGACGGACAGCTATGGCTACACCTTC
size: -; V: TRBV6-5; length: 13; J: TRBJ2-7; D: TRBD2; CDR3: CASTRTSGYEQYF; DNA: TGTGCCAGCACTCGGACTAGCGGCTACGAGCAGTACTTC
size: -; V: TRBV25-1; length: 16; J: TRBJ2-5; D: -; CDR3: CASSEYNTGMGETQYF; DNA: TGTGCCAGCAGTGAATATAATACAGGGATGGGAGAGACCCAGTACTTC
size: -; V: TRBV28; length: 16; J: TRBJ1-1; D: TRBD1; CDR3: CASSLPPGGVGHEAFF; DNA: TGTGCCAGCAGTTTACCTCCAGGGGGCGTGGGACATGAAGCTTTCTTT
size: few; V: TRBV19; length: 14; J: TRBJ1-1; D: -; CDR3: CASRDYYLNTEAFF; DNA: TGTGCCAGCAGGGACTACTACCTGAACACTGAAGCTTTCTTT
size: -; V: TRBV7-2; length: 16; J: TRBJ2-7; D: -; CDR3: CASSPAGQLPPYEQYF; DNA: TGTGCCAGCAGCCCTGCGGGACAGCTCCCCCCCTACGAGCAGTACTTC
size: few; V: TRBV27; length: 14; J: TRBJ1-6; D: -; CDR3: CASMDSFFNSPLHF; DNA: TGTGCCAGCATGGACAGTTTTTTTAATTCACCCCTCCACTTT
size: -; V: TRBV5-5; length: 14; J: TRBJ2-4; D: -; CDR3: CATQGEWAKNIQYF; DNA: TGTGCCACCCAGGGCGAGTGGGCCAAAAACATTCAGTACTTC
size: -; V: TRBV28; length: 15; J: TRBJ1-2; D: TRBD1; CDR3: CASSQGQVRLYGYTF; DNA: TGTGCCAGCAGCCAGGGACAGGTTCGCCTCTATGGCTACACCTTC
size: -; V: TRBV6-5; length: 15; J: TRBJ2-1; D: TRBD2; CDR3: CASSLLAGSPNEQFF; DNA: TGTGCCAGCAGCCTACTAGCGGGATCTCCCAATGAGCAGTTCTTC
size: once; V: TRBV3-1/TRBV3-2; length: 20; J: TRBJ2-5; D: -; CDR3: CASSQEYGRGGRVRQETQYF; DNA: TGTGCCAGCAGCCAAGAGTATGGCCGAGGCGGCAGGGTGCGTCAAGAGACCCAGTACTTC
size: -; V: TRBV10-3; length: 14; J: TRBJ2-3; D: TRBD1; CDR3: CAISGGQGGDTQYF; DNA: TGTGCCATCAGTGGTGGACAGGGGGGAGATACGCAGTATTTT
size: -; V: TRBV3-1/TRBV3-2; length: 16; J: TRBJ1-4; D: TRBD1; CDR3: CASSQGGQGAGEKLFF; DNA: TGTGCCAGCAGCCAGGGAGGACAGGGGGCAGGGGAAAAACTGTTTTTT
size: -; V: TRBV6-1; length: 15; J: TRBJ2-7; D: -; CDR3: CASSEVIRAGYEQYF; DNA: TGTGCCAGCAGTGAAGTGATCAGGGCAGGCTACGAGCAGTACTTC
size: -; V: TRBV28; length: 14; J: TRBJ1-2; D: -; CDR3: CASSSGRGRGGYTF; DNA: TGTGCCAGCAGCTCGGGGCGGGGGCGAGGTGGCTACACCTTC
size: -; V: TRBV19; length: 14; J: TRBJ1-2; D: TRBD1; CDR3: CASSIMETGYGYTF; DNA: TGTGCCAGTAGTATAATGGAGACAGGGTATGGCTACACCTTC
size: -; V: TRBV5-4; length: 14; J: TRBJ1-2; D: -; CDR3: CASQKPGPNYGYTF; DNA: TGTGCCAGTCAGAAGCCAGGGCCGAACTATGGCTACACCTTC
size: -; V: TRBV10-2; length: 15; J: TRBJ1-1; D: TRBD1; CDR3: CASSRDRGQVAEAFF; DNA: TGCGCCAGCAGCCGGGACAGGGGGCAGGTTGCTGAAGCTTTCTTT
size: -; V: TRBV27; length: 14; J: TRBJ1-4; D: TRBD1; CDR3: CASSLDRSYEKLFF; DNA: TGTGCCAGCAGTTTGGACAGGTCTTATGAAAAACTGTTTTTT
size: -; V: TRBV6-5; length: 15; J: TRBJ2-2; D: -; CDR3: CASSYSMRGTGELFF; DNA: TGTGCCAGCAGTTACTCGATGAGGGGGACCGGGGAGCTGTTTTTT
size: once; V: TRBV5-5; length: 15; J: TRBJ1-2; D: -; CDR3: CASSPGVGTYYGYTF; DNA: TGTGCCAGCAGCCCTGGGGTCGGGACTTACTATGGCTACACCTTC
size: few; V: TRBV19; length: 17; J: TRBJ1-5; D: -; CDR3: CASSKGGGFFSNQPQHF; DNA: TGTGCCAGTAGTAAAGGGGGGGGATTTTTTAGCAATCAGCCCCAGCATTTT
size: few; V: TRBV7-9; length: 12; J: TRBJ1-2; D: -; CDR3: CASSTDSYGYTF; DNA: TGTGCCAGCAGCACGGACAGCTATGGCTACACCTTC